This T cell receptor (beta chain) is from a study of cytotoxic CD8 clonotypes in ibrutinib-treated CLL. Overall study context: Partial responses numbered some 25 and complete responses 2; after a median around 68 months, roughly 14 stayed remitted and 12 progressed. Study-level points and caveats: Upon ibrutinib response clonality rose, and upon progression it fell back toward baseline. With treatment, public clonotypes, which were uncommon, either contracted or remained stable.

Germline V gene data show CDR1 as SGHDN and CDR2 as FVKESK. The CDR3 runs 18 residues. V trimming: 2 bases; J trimming: 0 bases; junction bases outside the gene matches: 8. Notes on this clone: What it binds is not known.

A 1 in 200,000 to 1 in 1 million T cell depth was the sequencing target. Clones were sequenced by immunoSEQ multiplex PCR, and TCRdb holds only the in-frame ones, with some missing. The table lists approximately 91,000 clones, 70% to 80% of them singletons. The chain couples TRBV14 to TRBJ2-5; 11 bases agree with TRBD2. This receptor was obtained from a human donor with chronic lymphocytic leukemia. Here the sequenced sample was PBMCs, taken after 12 months of ibrutinib treatment. The CDR3 loop reads CASSQRLAGGPYQETQYF. In DNA, the CDR3 is TGTGCCAGCAGCCAAAGGCTAGCGGGAGGACCGTACCAAGAGACCCAGTACTTC.